This TCR beta chain was captured in a study of blood T cell repertoires in COVID-19. Across the study: PBMCs, B-cell-depleted T cells, or T cells provided the cDNA or gDNA that made up the material.

The V and J ends lost 5 bases and 6 bases, in that order; junction bases with no gene match: 6. This CDR3 contains 14 residues. CDR1 and CDR2 (germline): SGHNT, YYREEE (reference sequence). The authors' processing: Reference gene primer amplification gave estimated nucleated cell counts. Libraries were prepared by immunoSEQ multiplex PCR; TCRdb keeps only in-frame clonotypes and omits some of them. The V and J calls and clone size are taken from that table; D and trimming were inferred from the DNA. This sample has approximately 150,000 clones, with around 84% found just once. The sample consisted of PBMCs or T cells enriched from blood (not recorded which). This TCR was sampled from a man aged 40-55 years who had recovered from COVID-19. The chain employs TRBV5-4 and TRBJ1-2; 11 bases are a match to TRBD1. The CDR3 is CASRPRDRGDGYTF. CDR3 bases: TGTGCCAGCAGACCCCGGGACAGGGGGGATGGCTACACCTTC. The full variable domain, its missing parts supplied by reference TRBV5-4 and TRBJ1-2, is ETGVTQSPTHLIKTRGQQVTLRCSSQSGHNTVSWYQQALGQGPQFIFQYYREEENGRGNFPPRFSGLQFPNYSSELNVNALELDDSALYLCASRPRDRGDGYTFGSGTRLTVV.